Listed below are T cell receptor beta chains from one sample, sequenced in a study of response to subunit inactivated influenza vaccine. Each CDR3 protein gets one entry after TCRdb re-called the RT-PCR reads with MiXCR. Here the sample spans 860,000 or so distinct CDR3 sequences, about 20% being singletons. The specimen comprised PBMCs from blood, sampled 5 days after vaccination. The source of these receptors is a man in his fifties who received an inactivated influenza vaccine. The CDR3 runs from the conserved cysteine through the conserved F or W. Each record gives: J gene, V gene, D gene, clone size, CDR3 DNA, CDR3 protein. D genes are given only for firm matches. Clone size is stated in some rows and not others, as once, few, many or a class when expanded.

j_gene: TRBJ2-7
v_gene: TRBV20-1
d_gene: TRBD2
abundance: few
CDR3nt: TGCAGTGCTAGAGATGTCGGTAGCGGGAGAAACGAGCAGTACTTC
CDR3aa: CSARDVGSGRNEQYF

j_gene: TRBJ2-7
v_gene: TRBV2
d_gene: TRBD1
abundance: NA
CDR3nt: TGTGCCAGCACTTGGACAGGGGGTTCCTACGAGCAGTACTTC
CDR3aa: CASTWTGGSYEQYF

j_gene: TRBJ2-7
v_gene: TRBV6-2/TRBV6-3
d_gene: NA
abundance: few
CDR3nt: TGTGCCAGCAGCCAGATGGACGAGCAGTACTTC
CDR3aa: CASSQMDEQYF

j_gene: TRBJ1-1
v_gene: TRBV6-1
d_gene: TRBD1
abundance: few
CDR3nt: TGTGCCAGCAGCAAACAGGGGGTCGGCACTGAAGCTTTCTTT
CDR3aa: CASSKQGVGTEAFF

j_gene: TRBJ1-1
v_gene: TRBV4-3
d_gene: NA
abundance: many
CDR3nt: TGCGCCAGCAGCCAAGCAGAAGGGTTGGGGACTGAAGCTTTCTTT
CDR3aa: CASSQAEGLGTEAFF

j_gene: TRBJ1-2
v_gene: TRBV6-4
d_gene: NA
abundance: NA
CDR3nt: TGTGCCAGCAGTGACACGGGAAATGGCTACACCTTC
CDR3aa: CASSDTGNGYTF

j_gene: TRBJ2-7
v_gene: TRBV5-1
d_gene: NA
abundance: few
CDR3nt: TGCGCCAGCAGCTTGAACTTCCGGCCAGCCACTAACTACGAGCAGTACTTC
CDR3aa: CASSLNFRPATNYEQYF

j_gene: TRBJ2-1
v_gene: TRBV4-2
d_gene: NA
abundance: NA
CDR3nt: TGTGCCAGCAGCCAAGTTCCTAGCTACAATGAGCAGTTCTTC
CDR3aa: CASSQVPSYNEQFF

j_gene: TRBJ1-6
v_gene: TRBV4-3
d_gene: NA
abundance: many
CDR3nt: TGCGCCAGCAGCCAAGATGGACACCTTCCCAATTCACCCCTCCACTTT
CDR3aa: CASSQDGHLPNSPLHF

j_gene: TRBJ2-7
v_gene: TRBV4-1
d_gene: TRBD1
abundance: NA
CDR3nt: TGCGCCAGCAGCCGACAGGGGGCAGATGGTTACGAGCAGTACTTC
CDR3aa: CASSRQGADGYEQYF

j_gene: TRBJ2-1
v_gene: TRBV29-1
d_gene: TRBD2
abundance: few
CDR3nt: TGCAGCGTTGAAGCCGGACTAGCGGGACCCTACATCGATGAGCAGTTCTTC
CDR3aa: CSVEAGLAGPYIDEQFF

j_gene: TRBJ2-1
v_gene: TRBV15
d_gene: NA
abundance: NA
CDR3nt: TGTGCCACCAGCAGAGATCGTCAGCGGAGGTACTACAATGAGCAGTTCTTC
CDR3aa: CATSRDRQRRYYNEQFF

j_gene: TRBJ2-7
v_gene: TRBV10-3
d_gene: TRBD1
abundance: many
CDR3nt: TGTGCCATCAGTAGACAGGGCACCTACGAGCAGTACTTC
CDR3aa: CAISRQGTYEQYF

j_gene: TRBJ2-3
v_gene: TRBV29-1
d_gene: NA
abundance: NA
CDR3nt: TGCAGCGTTGGGTACAGGATTAGCACAGATACGCAGTATTTT
CDR3aa: CSVGYRISTDTQYF

j_gene: TRBJ1-4
v_gene: TRBV4-3
d_gene: NA
abundance: few
CDR3nt: TGCGCCAGCAGCCAAGGGCGCACAGGGATTCGAGAAAAACTGTTTTTT
CDR3aa: CASSQGRTGIREKLFF

j_gene: TRBJ1-6
v_gene: TRBV7-9
d_gene: NA
abundance: few
CDR3nt: TGTGCCAGCAGCTTAGCACGTGCACCCCTCCACTTT
CDR3aa: CASSLARAPLHF

j_gene: TRBJ2-1
v_gene: TRBV15
d_gene: TRBD1
abundance: NA
CDR3nt: TGTGCCACCAGCAAACTCGGGACAGGGAACAATGAGCAGTTCTTC
CDR3aa: CATSKLGTGNNEQFF

j_gene: TRBJ2-7
v_gene: TRBV12-3/TRBV12-4
d_gene: TRBD1
abundance: few
CDR3nt: TGTGCCAGCAGTTTTGGGACAGGGACAGGCTCCTACGAGCAGTACTTC
CDR3aa: CASSFGTGTGSYEQYF

j_gene: TRBJ2-7
v_gene: TRBV20-1
d_gene: TRBD1
abundance: few
CDR3nt: TGCAGTGCTAACCGGGACAGGGTAAAACTACCTACTCGACTAGGGCAGTACTTC
CDR3aa: CSANRDRVKLPTRLGQYF

j_gene: TRBJ2-7
v_gene: TRBV3-1
d_gene: NA
abundance: NA
CDR3nt: TGTGCCAGCAGCCCTGAACACGGGAGCTCCTACGAGCAGTACTTC
CDR3aa: CASSPEHGSSYEQYF

j_gene: TRBJ2-1
v_gene: TRBV27
d_gene: NA
abundance: NA
CDR3nt: TGTGCCAGCAGTCCACTAGAGCCCTACTACAATGAGCAGTTCTTC
CDR3aa: CASSPLEPYYNEQFF

j_gene: TRBJ2-1
v_gene: TRBV12-5
d_gene: NA
abundance: few
CDR3nt: TGTGCTAGTGGTTTGCTGAATGAGCAGTTCTTC
CDR3aa: CASGLLNEQFF

j_gene: TRBJ1-1
v_gene: TRBV10-3
d_gene: NA
abundance: many
CDR3nt: TGTGCCATCAGTGAGGAGAGAAAGAACACTGAAGCTTTCTTT
CDR3aa: CAISEERKNTEAFF

j_gene: TRBJ2-7
v_gene: TRBV11-1
d_gene: NA
abundance: few
CDR3nt: TGTGCCAGCAGCTCACAAGGAGAGCAGTACTTC
CDR3aa: CASSSQGEQYF

j_gene: TRBJ2-1
v_gene: TRBV24-1
d_gene: NA
abundance: few
CDR3nt: TGTGCCACCAGTGATGGGGCGGGGCGGCCCAATGAGCAGTTCTTC
CDR3aa: CATSDGAGRPNEQFF